The source of this T cell receptor (beta chain) is a study of prognosis after radiotherapy for stage I lung cancer (dated by TCRdb to 2020 to 2023). Broadly, across the study: Between April 2018 and January 2019, nineteen patients with stage I NSCLC were enrolled in Nanjing, China. The study sequenced approximately 38 blood samples from about 19 patients, one before and one after SBRT per patient. SBRT was given in 3 to 5 fractions with a biologically effective dose of at least 100 Gy, using image-guided IMRT or VMAT. Some 14 of the patients were found to have newly diagnosed primary stage I lung tumors, and roughly five were living with oligometastatic NSCLC after surgical resection of the primary tumor. Peripheral blood TCR beta repertoires were profiled in stage I NSCLC patients before and after stereotactic body radiotherapy, and the repertoires were related to distant failure. SBRT was not combined with any concurrent therapy in any patient. About 20% of the 19 patients developed distant metastases after SBRT, at a median of roughly seven months; the other 15 showed no significant progression. All patients were considered medically inoperable, owing to comorbidities in 11 to 12 and refusal of surgery in several. Ages in the cohort of 10 to 15 men and a handful of women ranged from 53 to 84 years, with a median of 74. Squamous cell carcinoma histology was identified in roughly 7 patients, and adenocarcinoma histology was identified in twelve patients. What the research found in general, with its limitations: No adjustment for multiple comparisons was applied to any of the reported P values. Post-SBRT Shannon entropy and its change from baseline were lower in patients who developed distant metastases; baseline Shannon entropy was not associated with metastases. The small cohort and short follow-up limited the study, so independent validation of the findings is needed. TRBV and TRBJ usage frequencies reportedly differed by metastasis status, in two V genes at baseline and in about 10 V and two J genes after SBRT. Whether the expanded TCR clones were tumor-specific was not determined. Unique TCR clone counts fell after SBRT (median about 9,600 before versus roughly 6,900 after; Wilcoxon paired P=0.011).

All patients had node-negative disease on CT and PET/CT, and none had a history of other malignancies or had previously received chemotherapy or radiotherapy. At each of two time points, 5 to 6 milliliters of peripheral venous blood were collected into EDTA tubes. Ficoll-Paque Plus density-gradient centrifugation was used to isolate PBMCs. Right after collection, samples were kept at -80 degrees C until analysis. Two rounds of multiplex PCR were used to amplify the TCR beta CDR3 region from genomic DNA. In the first PCR round, primers specific to each TRBV and TRBJ gene were used, and the primer sequences were filed in Chinese patent CN105087789A. Universal primers were used in the second round of PCR. The Roche High Pure PCR Template Preparation Kit was used to extract genomic DNA from frozen PBMCs. An Illumina HiSeq 3000 was used to sequence the libraries paired-end with 151 bp reads. Turning to the authors' computational methods: CutAdapt was used to remove raw reads lacking the multiplex PCR primer sequences. Using PEAR, the high-quality paired reads were merged into contigs. MiXCR assigned TRB V, D and J gene segments to each contig by aligning to reference sequences. CDR3 sequences were clustered by base quality and sequence similarity to remove sequencing errors. Diversity was calculated as Shannon entropy divided by the natural log of the number of productive TCR sequences. One minus Shannon entropy divided by the natural log of the number of unique clonotypes was used as the definition of clonality. The Youden index of ROC curves was used to select progression-free survival cut-offs for repertoire metrics, and analyses were performed in R 3.5.3. Starting from the raw public reads, TCRdb applied fastp trimming at Q25, assembled clones with MiXCR and retained in-frame beta chains. CDR3 protein duplicates are merged, each entry listing the most common genes and DNA. TCRdb's processing, not the study's, gives the V and J calls here. This sample is represented by 15,000 to 20,000 distinct CDR3 sequences; about 26% of them were singletons. The top ten constitute around a fifth of the sample.

V sheds 1 base and J sheds 8 bases, leaving 12 bases between their ends. The germline V gene (reference sequence) supplies CDR1 DFQATT and CDR2 SNEGSKA. Spanning cysteine to phenylalanine, the CDR3 consists of 13 amino acids. Just CDR3 DNA is preserved here, 39 bases in frame from base 1. This clonotype has at least ten counts. Its antigen has not been determined. No base quality information exists; no much larger clone differs at one position. Sequenced material: PBMCs, taken before or after stereotactic body radiation therapy (not recorded which). The chain uses TRBV20-1 and TRBJ2-4; D gene: possibly TRBD1, on 5 matching bases. The sequence came from a donor over 45 with non-small cell lung cancer. The DNA reads TGCAGTGCTAGAGGGCAGGGATGGGACATTCAGTACTTC. It codes for CSARGQGWDIQYF.